Listed here are 13 T cell receptor beta chains from one sample, sequenced in a study of T-cell memory formation after mild COVID-19. MiXCR, run by TCRdb on the 5' RACE reads, gives a single entry per CDR3 protein. Of about 310,000 distinct CDR3 sequences in the sample, 15% to 20% were seen once. The specimen was PBMCs or a T cell subset sorted from them (not recorded which). These receptors all come from a man aged 18-30 years who had mild COVID-19 (a few samples of this study predate the infection). Cell type and time point are not known.

The CDR3 DNA follows: TGTGCCAGCAGTGATCCTAGGACAGGGGGCTATGGCTACACCTTC. As protein: CASSDPRTGGYGYTF. V and J are TRBV25-1 and TRBJ1-2; 10 nucleotides agree with TRBD1. Losses at the gene ends were 3 bases for V and 4 bases for J; bases not matched to a gene: 5. Germline CDR1 and CDR2: MGHDK and SYGVNS. The length of the CDR3 is 15 residues.

This clonotype was seen ten or more times. The rearrangement joins TRBV18 to TRBJ2-7, with D possibly being TRBD1 or TRBD2 (5 bases each). The germline V and J ends were trimmed by 3 bases and 5 bases, with 14 bases remaining between them. The CDR3 totals 14 residues. Germline CDR1 and CDR2: KGHSH and LQKENI. The CDR3 DNA is TGTGCCAGCTCACCTGGGACCGCGGAAAACGAGCAGTACTTC. As protein: CASSPGTAENEQYF.

V usage is TRBV7-9 and J usage is TRBJ1-4, with a possible D match to TRBD1 (6 bases). V shed 4 bases and J shed 0 bases, with 9 bases lying between them. CDR1 is SEHNR and CDR2 is FQNEAQ in the germline V gene (reference sequence). The CDR3 contains 15 residues. CDR3 loop: CASSSGQTTNEKLFF. Written as DNA, the CDR3 is TGTGCCAGCAGCTCAGGACAGACAACTAATGAAAAACTGTTTTTT.

The chain links TRBV5-6 to TRBJ1-1; 9 positions match TRBD1. This CDR3 region has 15 residues. V was clipped by 8 bases and J by 0 bases; unmatched bases: 8. Per the germline V gene, CDR1 is SGHDT and CDR2 is YYEEEE. The CDR3 DNA follows: TGTGCCAGTGGGGGGACAGGGAGGATGAACACTGAAGCTTTCTTT. It codes for CASGGTGRMNTEAFF.

V usage is TRBV4-1 and J usage is TRBJ2-3, with 10 bases that match TRBD1. V was clipped by 0 bases and J by 2 bases; unmatched bases: 5. The CDR3 covers 17 residues. Per the germline V gene, CDR1 is MGHRA and CDR2 is YSYEKL. CDR3 sequence reads: CASSQEDRGLTTDTQYF. The CDR3 DNA reads as TGCGCCAGCAGCCAAGAAGACAGGGGGCTAACCACAGATACGCAGTATTTT.

This chain uses TRBV5-5 with TRBJ1-5, with a tentative D call TRBD1 (5 bases). The CDR3 loop spans 13 amino acids. Trimming pared 4 bases from V and 9 bases from J, leaving 14 bases between. Germline CDR1 reads SGHKS; CDR2 reads YYEKEE (reference sequence). Here the CDR3 reads CASSATALRPQHF. CDR3 coding DNA: TGTGCCAGCAGCGCGACAGCCCTCCGGCCCCAGCATTTT.

The chain uses TRBV7-2 and TRBJ2-3; D gene uncertain. This CDR3 is 13 amino acids long. The ends were cut back, 3 bases at V and 11 bases at J, with 15 bases in the middle. Germline lookup yields CDR1 SGHTA and CDR2 FQGNSA. CDR3 region: CASSFSGPIEQYF. CDR3 coding DNA: TGTGCCAGCAGCTTTTCAGGACCGATTGAGCAGTATTTT.

This clonotype was found many times. V gene TRBV7-2 combines with J gene TRBJ1-5; tentatively, D is TRBD1 (5 bases). CDR1 SGHTA and CDR2 FQGNSA come from the germline V gene. This CDR3 region has 15 residues. V gave up 5 bases and J gave up 9 bases, with 20 bases separating them. DNA of the CDR3: TGTGCCAGCAGCCAGGGAGGTGCGGCAGGAAGGCCCCAGCATTTT. Translation gives CASSQGGAAGRPQHF.

This clonotype has just a few counts. The CDR3 spells CASSLTGVSGANVLTF. CDR3 DNA sequence: TGTGCCAGCAGCTTAACGGGGGTATCTGGGGCCAACGTCCTGACTTTC. The chain employs TRBV7-2 and TRBJ2-6; D may be TRBD2 (6 bases). Trimming took 2 bases from V and 1 from J, leaving 9 bases between them. The CDR3 is 16 amino acids. The germline gives CDR1 SGHTA, CDR2 FQGNSA.

This chain connects TRBV7-9 to TRBJ1-3; 7 bases line up with TRBD1. Per germline, CDR1 SEHNR and CDR2 FQNEAQ (reference sequence). The trim removed 11 bases at V and 7 bases at J, leaving 8 bases unmatched. CDR3 size: 12 residues. CDR3 protein: CACVTGRNTIYF. The DNA for the CDR3 is TGTGCCTGTGTGACAGGGCGGAACACCATATATTTT.

The gene calls are TRBV11-2 and TRBJ2-2; D uncertain. Germline V lookup: CDR1 SGHAT, CDR2 FQNNGV. The CDR3 sequence is 16 residues long. The V end lost 5 bases, the J end lost 5 bases, and 18 bases lay between the germline ends. The CDR3 sequence: CASSPHTGSLTGELFF. The CDR3 DNA reads as TGTGCCAGCAGCCCCCATACGGGCAGCCTTACCGGGGAGCTGTTTTTT.

The rearrangement links TRBV12-3 or TRBV12-4 to TRBJ2-7; D is perhaps TRBD2 (6 bases). The CDR3 length is 16 residues. Trimming pared 5 bases from V and 6 bases from J, leaving 23 bases between. CDR3 DNA sequence: TGTGCCAGCAGTCACTTCTTAGGCGGGGAGAGGAGCGAGCAGTACTTC. Its protein is CASSHFLGGERSEQYF.

This clonotype was found a few times. This rearrangement joins TRBV11-2 to TRBJ2-3; 8 bases align to TRBD1. Germline values: CDR1 SGHAT, CDR2 FQNNGV. The V segment lost 2 bases and the J segment 4 bases; nucleotides outside the gene matches: 2. CDR3 length equals 14 residues. The CDR3 reads CASSLQGASDTQYF. The CDR3 bases are TGTGCCAGCAGCTTACAGGGGGCGTCAGATACGCAGTATTTT.